What follows describes a single TCR beta chain. Its antigen has not been determined. The input lacks base qualities; no much larger clone sits a single base away. The data derive from a study of cytomegalovirus exposure and HLA in healthy donors (dated by TCRdb to the late 2010s). For the study in its entirety: According to an earlier analysis of around 600 of the donors, some 180 million T cells yielded some 120 million unique TCR beta sequences and about 300 Gb of sequence data. Along with the roughly 610-subject first cohort, a separate validation cohort of 120 different subjects was used. Typing coverage differed by locus: A, B, C, DRB1 and DQB1 were typed in about 629-640 donors, DQA1 in approximately 520, DPA1 in around 610, and DPB1 in roughly 470. In a later genetic analysis, genome-wide SNP genotypes for about three fifths of the 666 donors were used, and that subset was treated as a discovery cohort. Of the approximately 370 genotyped donors, 75% to 85% were placed in the genetic ancestry cluster associated with self-reported Caucasian donors. Among about 370 genotyped donors of the cohort, an average of roughly 230,000 unique TCR beta nucleotide sequences was sequenced per donor, of which roughly 17% were non-productive. A handful of DR-DQ haplotypes were handled as single units for association and clustering because linkage in the cohort was strong. The study was designed to test whether signatures of past pathogen exposure could be identified by cataloging public T cell receptors. Alongside the repertoire data, information on donor age, sex, ethnicity and CMV serostatus was compiled. To predict cytomegalovirus infection status, the study combined high-throughput TCR immunosequencing, statistical association of individual TCRs with disease status, and machine learning. Every repertoire in the discovery cohort had been generated on one and the same sequencing platform. The later analysis used no new phenotypic data to find candidate immune exposures, relying instead on TCR beta sequences and their occurrence across donors. Using immunosequencing, the study profiled T cell repertoires from about 620 subjects and related those repertoires to cytomegalovirus serostatus. Both class I and class II loci were covered by HLA typing, at four-digit resolution. An early release covering roughly 600 HLA-typed donors comprised 250 to 350 gigabases of sequencing data and 85 million to 100 million unique TCR sequences. In a later analysis, previously published TCR beta repertoires from hundreds of donors were re-analyzed and high-resolution HLA genotyping was added so that TCR occurrence patterns could be studied. To decide whether each TCR beta V gene segment behaved as functional or pseudogenic, an earlier analysis of approximately 590 of the donors relied on high-throughput TCR beta sequencing.

The cohort comprised hundreds of healthy bone marrow donors. All cohort members were sampled while nominally healthy, although unrecorded immune exposures were likely present. The donor was CMV seronegative and was included in the group of hundreds of seronegative cohort members. A peripheral blood sample was provided by each donor, and peripheral blood mononuclear cells were used for TCR beta sequencing. The Qiagen DNeasy Blood Extraction Kit was used to extract genomic DNA from the blood cell samples. Measured from the cysteine to the phenylalanine, the CDR3 is 12 residues long. Only CDR3 DNA remains: 36 bases, in frame from the first base. The trim is 6 bases for V and 7 bases for J, with a gap of 13 bases between the germline ends. CDR1 SQVTM and CDR2 ANQGSEA were looked up in the germline V gene. Overall study results and their limits: According to a later genetic analysis, donors in an Asian-associated ancestry cluster had fewer N-insertions in productive TCRs than the roughly 670-donor mean. Immune exposure information for the cohort was limited to CMV serostatus. Sequencing depth was assumed to be roughly uniform across donors in the presence/absence analyses, though that assumption may not hold. At a false discovery rate of 0.05, a later analysis linked some 18,000 TCR beta sequences to specific HLA alleles. In an earlier analysis of 587 of the donors, most TCR beta V segments appeared in productive rearrangements about 87% or about 30% of the time, broadly matching IMGT annotations. In vitro tests confirmed that three of the cytomegalovirus-associated TCR beta chains recognize cytomegalovirus antigens. Several of the top co-occurrence clusters appeared to be linked to parvovirus B19, influenza, CMV and Epstein-Barr virus, according to a later analysis. Because counts were too low, seventeen rarely observed V segments, including chromosome 9 orphons, were excluded from the earlier analysis of 587 of the donors. In a later analysis, HLA-associated TCR beta chains were found to be more clonally expanded and to have lower generation probabilities than equally common non-associated chains. The classifier was reported to diagnose cytomegalovirus status with high specificity and sensitivity in both the original cohort and the validation cohort. While some public TCRs were present in many individuals, most TCR sequences turned up only very rarely across donors. A later genetic analysis associated a missense DCLRE1C variant with V-gene and J-gene trimming of TCR beta chains, and an independent cohort replicated the association. Because the 87-base-pair reads could not distinguish some IMGT-functional V segments, including TRBV6-2 and TRBV6-3, those segments were excluded. Assigning TCR associations to individual alleles was difficult when HLA alleles, especially DR and DQ, strongly co-occurred. Linkage disequilibrium might explain the correlated functional status among segregating V segments, but an unknown experimental factor could not be excluded. A group of highly shared sequence variants was considered likely to be a technical artifact of the sequencing pipeline. A further reported finding was that TCR beta sequences accurately predicted the HLA-A and HLA-B alleles for most subjects in the first cohort. In a later analysis, most CMV-associated TCR beta chains were found to appear HLA-restricted, with HLA associations seemingly driven largely by CMV exposure. Only TCR beta chains were sequenced in this cohort, and the absence of alpha or paired-chain data limited detectable features. Because some donors lacked HLA typing at each locus, the association tests relied only on the typed subset. In the study, about 150 TCR beta chains were listed as associated with cytomegalovirus. The authors suggested that the approach could potentially be generalized to other disease states and immunological phenotypes. In a later analysis, the rate of TCR association differed among HLA loci, with DRB1 alleles having the most associated TCRs and HLA-C alleles having the fewest.

Library creation used the immunoSEQ multiplex PCR assay. For the multiplex PCR, a mixture combining 60 forward primers for TCR Vbeta segments and 13 reverse primers for TCR Jbeta segments was used. The CDR3 region of rearranged TCR beta genes was amplified from genomic DNA by a multiplex PCR assay. Amplified TCR beta libraries were sequenced as 87-base-pair reads on the Illumina HiSeq System. For the original study's pipeline: A later analysis tallied 75 million to 95 million unique TCR beta chains across the 666 repertoires, and approximately 9.9 million of those chains were shared by two or more donors. Raw reads were error-corrected and collapsed into unique sequences by a nearest-neighbor algorithm in which closely related sequences were merged to remove PCR and sequencing errors. To assign V, D and J gene segments, CDR3 sequences were aligned to IMGT reference sequences. For a sequence to be retained, at least a six-nucleotide match to both a V gene segment and a J gene segment was required. Rearrangements were called productive when the CDR3 lacked stop codons and stayed in frame with V and J; all others were non-productive. CDR3 was defined according to IMGT convention as the region running from the second conserved V-encoded cysteine to the conserved J-encoded phenylalanine. Sequences without an unambiguous match to a single V gene segment were excluded from the earlier analysis of about 630 of the donors. An earlier analysis of just under 600 of the donors called V segments functional above 56.7% productive rearrangements and segregating when the between-donor standard deviation exceeded 5%. A statistical classification framework was built to diagnose cytomegalovirus status from the catalog of TCR beta chain sequences. A later analysis assigned V and J genes by comparing TCR nucleotide sequences with IMGT/GENE-DB human TR gene sequences. In a later analysis, CDR3 sequences and most-parsimonious VDJ recombination scenarios were assigned using the TCRdist pipeline. In a later analysis, each TCR beta chain was defined by its CDR3 amino acid sequence together with its V-gene family, and reads lacking a unique V-gene family were excluded. A later analysis removed over 500 highly shared, low-generation-probability nucleotide sequences to deal with suspected cross-contamination and a sequencing artifact. For each public chain, a later analysis derived a clonal expansion index from normalized ranks of inferred template counts within each repertoire. In a later analysis, generation probabilities were computed with a VDJ recombination model fitted to out-of-frame rearrangements, and the resulting probabilities were checked against IGoR. In a later analysis, TCR-TCR, TCR-HLA and TCR-CMV co-occurrence was scored with hypergeometric tests, and a repertoire-size bias correction was applied to TCR pairs. False discovery rates were estimated in a later analysis by permuting HLA or CMV assignments 20 times. A later analysis grouped co-occurring TCRs with DBSCAN, adding TCRdist sequence similarity when clustering within HLA-allele-positive subsets. For co-occurrence clustering, repertoires with fewer than 30,000 or more than 120,000 public chains were excluded, along with 4 to 6 repertoires with anomalous nucleotide sharing. TCRdb obtained this table from immuneACCESS and retained in-frame rearrangements with V and J assigned. These tables miss some clones; where compared with another copy, unresolved V genes account for less than half of the shortfall, and the remainder is unexplained. Clonal size and the V and J genes are those of that table, whereas D and trimming came from the DNA. This sample is represented by a few hundred thousand clones; less than 80% of them were singletons. 0.2% to 0.25% of the sample lies in the top ten.

Sequencing was carried out using PBMCs. This clonotype was sampled from a girl aged 2-10 years in good health and CMV-seronegative. The rearranged chain carries TRBV29-1 and TRBJ2-1; the D segment could be TRBD1, given 5 matching bases. CDR3 loop: CSVERQTNEQFF. The DNA is as follows: TGCAGCGTCGAAAGACAGACTAATGAGCAGTTCTTC.